These 13 T cell receptor beta chains were sequenced from one sample in a study of OX40 agonist ivuxolimab in advanced cancers. The method was immunoSEQ multiplex PCR; TCRdb's version includes in-frame clones alone and lacks a portion of them. The data hold 65,000 to 80,000 clones, with about 88% observed a single time. Sequencing was performed on CD4+ or CD8+ T cells sorted from blood, taken in a trial of the OX40 agonist ivuxolimab. The source is an adult with an advanced solid tumor such as melanoma, head and neck, liver or kidney cancer.

The chain carries TRBV6-5 and TRBJ2-7; a weak D match, TRBD1 (6 bases). The CDR3 is made up of 13 amino acids. Trimming pared 7 bases from V and 4 bases from J, leaving 14 bases between. Germline CDR1 and CDR2: MNHEY and SVGAGI. The CDR3 nucleotides read TGTGCCAGCAAGAAGGGGGATCGGTACGAGCAGTACTTC. Its protein is CASKKGDRYEQYF.

The chain's CDR3 is CASSLAWTTLDTDTQYF. The CDR3 DNA reads as TGCGCCAGCAGCTTGGCGTGGACTACCCTAGACACAGATACGCAGTATTTT. This chain links TRBV5-1 with TRBJ2-3; TRBD2 is a possible D gene (6 bases). In germline, CDR1 is SGHRS, CDR2 YFSETQ. The length of the CDR3 is 17 residues. The V and J ends lost 0 bases and 2 bases respectively, with 16 bases between them.

The V call is TRBV5-4, the J call TRBJ1-2, with TRBD1 as a possible D gene (5 bases). Trimming cost V 0 bases and J 5 bases, with 8 bases left between them. From germline, CDR1 is SGHNT and CDR2 YYREEE (reference sequence). The CDR3 has 13 residues. This CDR3 reads CASSLEGTYGYTF. In nucleotides, the CDR3 is TGTGCCAGCAGCTTGGAAGGGACTTATGGCTACACCTTC. The whole variable domain, remainder taken from reference TRBV5-4 and TRBJ1-2, is ETGVTQSPTHLIKTRGQQVTLRCSSQSGHNTVSWYQQALGQGPQFIFQYYREEENGRGNFPPRFSGLQFPNYSSELNVNALELDDSALYLCASSLEGTYGYTFGSGTRLTVV.

The chain recombines TRBV15 with TRBJ2-1; D perhaps matches TRBD2 (7 bases). The V gene's germline CDR1 is LNHNV and CDR2 YYDKDF (reference sequence). The germline V and J ends were trimmed by 5 bases and 10 bases, with 12 bases remaining between them. The CDR3 loop spans 12 amino acids. CDR3 in amino acids: CATSSGGQEQFF. The CDR3 DNA reads TGTGCCACCAGCTCGGGAGGACAGGAGCAGTTCTTC. Drawing the rest from reference TRBV15 and TRBJ2-1, the complete variable domain is DAMVIQNPRYQVTQFGKPVTLSCSQTLNHNVMYWYQQKSSQAPKLLFHYYDKDFNNEADTPDNFQSRRPNTSFCFLDIRSPGLGDTAMYLCATSSGGQEQFFGPGTRLTVL.

This CDR3 reads CASSLSVEQYF. The CDR3, as DNA: TGTGCCAGCAGCTTATCCGTCGAGCAGTACTTC. The gene calls are TRBV7-8 and TRBJ2-7; D is unresolved. The CDR3 runs to 11 residues. The germline V gene has CDR1 SGHVS and CDR2 FQNEAQ. Trimming pared 2 bases from V and 6 bases from J, leaving 5 bases between.

This chain links TRBV2 with TRBJ2-3, with 10 positions matching TRBD1. This CDR3 comprises 17 residues. Germline assignment: CDR1 SNHLY and CDR2 FYNNEI. Trimming took 2 bases from V and 1 from J; bases not matched to a gene: 6. The CDR3 DNA follows: TGTGCCAGCAGTGAATGGGACAGGGGTTGGGGCACAGATACGCAGTATTTT. It encodes CASSEWDRGWGTDTQYF. Together with reference TRBV2 and TRBJ2-3, the CDR3 gives the full variable domain: EPEVTQTPSHQVTQMGQEVILRCVPISNHLYFYWYRQILGQKVEFLVSFYNNEISEKSEIFDDQFSVERPDGSNFTLKIRSTKLEDSAMYFCASSEWDRGWGTDTQYFGPGTRLTVL.

The V gene is TRBV5-1, the J gene TRBJ1-1; TRBD1 agrees at 8 bases. V shed 0 bases, J shed 5 bases, and the junction held 3 bases outside the gene matches. The CDR3 totals 14 residues. Germline assignment: CDR1 SGHRS and CDR2 YFSETQ. The CDR3 reads CASSLGDRTTEAFF. For the CDR3, the DNA is TGCGCCAGCAGCTTGGGGGACAGGACTACTGAAGCTTTCTTT.

The chain combines TRBV4-3 with TRBJ2-1; no clear D. The germline gives CDR1 LGHNA, CDR2 YSLEER. The CDR3 is 15 amino acids. Between the trimmed V and J ends, which lost 0 bases and 0 bases, there was a span of 6 bases. The CDR3 DNA is TGCGCCAGCAGCCAAGAAGCGAGCTCCTACAATGAGCAGTTCTTC. It specifies CASSQEASSYNEQFF.

The chain has TRBV19 and TRBJ2-4; 14 nucleotides align to TRBD2. Germline V gene data show CDR1 as LNHDA and CDR2 as SQIVND (reference sequence). The CDR3 is made up of 19 amino acids. V was clipped by 7 bases and J by 0 bases; unmatched bases: 11. The CDR3 coding sequence is TGTGCCAGTAATGGAGGGACTAGCGGGGGAACTCTAGCCAAAAACATTCAGTACTTC. It codes for CASNGGTSGGTLAKNIQYF.

J is TRBJ2-7 and V is TRBV11-2, with D perhaps given as TRBD1 or TRBD2 (6 bases each). There are 15 residues in the CDR3. Germline V CDR1 and CDR2: SGHAT, FQNNGV. Trimming shortened V by 0 bases and J by 4 bases, and 13 bases separated the two germline ends. The CDR3 loop reads CASSLEGGTGYEQYF. CDR3 bases: TGTGCCAGCAGCTTAGAAGGGGGGACGGGGTACGAGCAGTACTTC.

This chain connects TRBV18 to TRBJ1-1; weak D call: TRBD1 (5 bases). Germline loops: CDR1 KGHSH, CDR2 LQKENI. Trimming pared 3 bases from V and 0 bases from J, leaving 14 bases between. The length of the CDR3 is 16 residues. CDR3 sequence reads: CASSPRDAALNTEAFF. The CDR3 bases are TGTGCCAGCTCACCGCGGGACGCCGCTCTGAACACTGAAGCTTTCTTT.

The chain has TRBV21-1 and TRBJ2-7; the table calls TRBD2, which could not be checked here. TRBV21-1 is classified as a pseudogene. The CDR3 totals 11 residues. The CDR3, as DNA: TGTGCCAGCAGCAAAGATAACGAGCAGTACTTC. As protein: CASSKDNEQYF.

CDR3 region: CASTTTHNSNQPQHF. The CDR3 DNA follows: TGTGCCAGCACTACAACCCACAATAGCAATCAGCCCCAGCATTTT. This rearrangement joins TRBV2 to TRBJ1-5, with unresolved D. CDR1 is SNHLY, CDR2 FYNNEI, per germline. V gave up 7 bases and J gave up 0 bases, with 13 bases separating them. The CDR3 spans 15 residues.